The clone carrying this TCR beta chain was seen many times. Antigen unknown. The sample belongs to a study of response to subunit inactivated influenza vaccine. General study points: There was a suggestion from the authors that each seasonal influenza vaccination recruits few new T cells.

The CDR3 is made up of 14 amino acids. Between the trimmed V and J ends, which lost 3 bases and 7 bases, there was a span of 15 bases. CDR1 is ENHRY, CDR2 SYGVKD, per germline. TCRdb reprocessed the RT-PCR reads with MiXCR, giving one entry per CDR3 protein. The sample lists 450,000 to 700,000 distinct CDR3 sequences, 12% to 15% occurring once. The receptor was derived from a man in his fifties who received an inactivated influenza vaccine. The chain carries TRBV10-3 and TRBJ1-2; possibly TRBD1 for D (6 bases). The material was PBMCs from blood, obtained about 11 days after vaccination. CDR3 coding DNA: TGTGCCATCAGTGATTACACAGGGCTTATTGGCTACACCTTC. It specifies CAISDYTGLIGYTF.